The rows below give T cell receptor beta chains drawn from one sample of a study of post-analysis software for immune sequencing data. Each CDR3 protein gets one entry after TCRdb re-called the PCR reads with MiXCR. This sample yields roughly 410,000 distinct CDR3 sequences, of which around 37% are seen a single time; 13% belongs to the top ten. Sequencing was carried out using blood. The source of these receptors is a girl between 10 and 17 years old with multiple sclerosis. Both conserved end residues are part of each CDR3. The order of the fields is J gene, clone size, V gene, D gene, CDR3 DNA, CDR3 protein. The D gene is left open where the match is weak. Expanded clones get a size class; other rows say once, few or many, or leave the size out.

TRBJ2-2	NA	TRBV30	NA	TGTGCCTCCGTGCGGGACGGCACCGGGGAGCTGTTTTTT	CASVRDGTGELFF
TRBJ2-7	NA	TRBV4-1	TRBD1	TGCGCCAGCAGCCATGCACTAGGGGACAGGGCACACGAGCAGTACTTC	CASSHALGDRAHEQYF
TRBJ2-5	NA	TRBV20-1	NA	TGCAGTGCGTCAAGTGGGGGCCAAGAGATCCAGTACTTC	CSASSGGQEIQYF
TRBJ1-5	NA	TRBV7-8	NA	TGTGCCAGCACTAGTCTCGGGGGTGACAATCAGCCCCAGCATTTT	CASTSLGGDNQPQHF
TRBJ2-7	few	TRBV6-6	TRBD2	TGTGCCAGCAGTTACCCGGGCGGGGGTACCTACGAGCAGTACTTC	CASSYPGGGTYEQYF
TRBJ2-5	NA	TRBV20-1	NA	TGCAGTGCAAGCCGGGAGACGGCTCAACAGACCCAGTACTTC	CSASRETAQQTQYF
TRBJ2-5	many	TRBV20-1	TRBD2	TGCAGTGCTGGCCTCCCTAGCGGGGGTTTGGAGACCCAGTACTTC	CSAGLPSGGLETQYF
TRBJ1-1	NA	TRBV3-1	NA	TGTGCCAGCAGCCAGGAAGCGAACGGTGAAGCTTTCTTT	CASSQEANGEAFF
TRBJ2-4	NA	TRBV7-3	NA	TGTGCCAGCACCTTTTCCGGGACGGAGACCTTAGACAAAAACATTCAGTACTTC	CASTFSGTETLDKNIQYF
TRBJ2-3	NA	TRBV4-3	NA	TGCGCCAGCAGCCAGGGTAGCGGATCACTTAGCACAGATACGCAGTATTTT	CASSQGSGSLSTDTQYF
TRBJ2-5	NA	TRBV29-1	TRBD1	TGCAGCGTTGAATTGGCCAGGGGGACCCAAGAGACCCAGTACTTC	CSVELARGTQETQYF
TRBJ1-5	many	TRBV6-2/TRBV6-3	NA	TGTGCCAGCGCCCTAACCAATCAGCCCCAGCATTTT	CASALTNQPQHF
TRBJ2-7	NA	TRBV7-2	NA	TGTGCCAGCAGCTTATGGGGGGCCTACGAGCAGTACTTC	CASSLWGAYEQYF
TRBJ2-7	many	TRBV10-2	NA	TGCGCCAGCAGTGAGTCTGACAGGACGGGGGAGCAGTACTTC	CASSESDRTGEQYF
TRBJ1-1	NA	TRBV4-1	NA	TGCGCCAGCAGCCAGGATAAGACTATGGGCAGTTCGAACACTGAAGCTTTCTTT	CASSQDKTMGSSNTEAFF
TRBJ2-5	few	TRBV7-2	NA	TGTGCCAGCAGCTACCTCAGGCACTCTTCTTACAATGAGCAGTACTTC	CASSYLRHSSYNEQYF
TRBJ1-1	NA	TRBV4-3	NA	TGCGCCAGCAGTCGTGGGCGAGCTGAAGCTTTCTTT	CASSRGRAEAFF
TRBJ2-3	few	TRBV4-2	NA	TGTGCCAGCAGCCGCAAGGAGGGGTCAGATACGCAGTATTTT	CASSRKEGSDTQYF
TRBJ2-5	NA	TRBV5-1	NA	TGCGCCAGCAGCTTGGTGGGAGACCAAGAGACCCAGTACTTC	CASSLVGDQETQYF
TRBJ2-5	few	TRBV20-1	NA	TGCAGTGCCCACCGGGACCCCCAAGAGACCCAGTACTTC	CSAHRDPQETQYF
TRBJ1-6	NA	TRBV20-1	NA	TGCAGTGCTAGTTCAAGACCGAATTCACCCCTCCACTTT	CSASSRPNSPLHF
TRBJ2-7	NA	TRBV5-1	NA	TGCGCCAGCAGCCCTGGGCCCTCGGGAGAGCAGTACTTC	CASSPGPSGEQYF
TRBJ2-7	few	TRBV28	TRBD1	TGTGCCAGCAGGCCACAGGGGGCCCCTTACTACGAGCAGTACTTC	CASRPQGAPYYEQYF
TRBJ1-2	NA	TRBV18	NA	TGTGCCAGCTCACCCCGGGACGGCGAAGGCTACACCTTC	CASSPRDGEGYTF